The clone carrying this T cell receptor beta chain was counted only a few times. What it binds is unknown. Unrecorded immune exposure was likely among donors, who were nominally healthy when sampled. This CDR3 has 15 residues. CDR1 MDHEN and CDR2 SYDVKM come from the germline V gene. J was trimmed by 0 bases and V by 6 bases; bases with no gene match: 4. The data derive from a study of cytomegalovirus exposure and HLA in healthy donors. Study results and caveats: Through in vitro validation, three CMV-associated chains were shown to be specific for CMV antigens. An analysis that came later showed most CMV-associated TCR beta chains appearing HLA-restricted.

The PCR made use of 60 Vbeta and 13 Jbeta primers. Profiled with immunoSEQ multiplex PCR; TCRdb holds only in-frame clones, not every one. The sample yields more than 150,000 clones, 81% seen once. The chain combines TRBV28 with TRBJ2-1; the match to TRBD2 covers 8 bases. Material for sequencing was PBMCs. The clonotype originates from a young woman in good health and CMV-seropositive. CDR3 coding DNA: TGTGCCAGCAGGTTGGGGACTAGCTCCTACAATGAGCAGTTCTTC. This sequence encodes CASRLGTSSYNEQFF.